This T cell receptor (beta chain) was recovered during a study of cytomegalovirus exposure and HLA in healthy donors (dated by TCRdb to the late 2010s). For context, the study as a whole: An earlier analysis of a few hundred of the donors reported about 280 Gb of sequence data and 117 million unique TCR beta sequences obtained from some 170 million T cells. An early release covering just under 650 HLA-typed donors comprised around 300 gigabases of sequencing data and tens of millions of unique TCR sequences. Of the approximately 400 genotyped donors, 81% were placed in the genetic ancestry cluster associated with self-reported Caucasian donors. The aim of the study was to test whether cataloging public T cell receptors could identify signatures of past pathogen exposure. The study used immunosequencing to profile the T cell repertoires of around 600 subjects and linked those repertoires to cytomegalovirus serostatus. Besides the first cohort of 666 subjects, a separate validation cohort made up of some 110 different subjects was used. To predict cytomegalovirus infection status, the study combined high-throughput TCR immunosequencing, statistical association of individual TCRs with disease status, and machine learning. A later analysis re-analyzed previously published TCR beta repertoires from approximately 670 donors and added high-resolution HLA genotyping to study TCR occurrence patterns. Rather than using new phenotypic data, the later analysis identified candidate immune exposures from TCR beta sequences and from how often those sequences occurred across donors. An earlier analysis of nearly 600 of the donors applied high-throughput TCR beta sequencing to assess whether each TCR beta V gene segment acted as functional or pseudogenic. Donor age, sex, ethnicity and CMV serostatus were compiled alongside the repertoire data. A later genetic analysis took genome-wide SNP genotypes for about 55% of the 666 donors and used that subset as a discovery cohort. All discovery cohort repertoires had been generated on a single sequencing platform. Class I and class II HLA loci were covered by the typing at four-digit resolution. The number of donors typed differed by locus, with 629-630 for A, B, C, DRB1 and DQB1, 522 for DQA1, over 600 for DPA1, and about 450 for DPB1. Roughly 5 DR-DQ haplotypes were handled as single units for association and clustering because linkage in the cohort was strong. On average, around 240,000 unique TCR beta nucleotide sequences were sequenced per donor among a few hundred genotyped donors of the cohort, with roughly 19% of those sequences being non-productive. Findings and caveats that apply to the study as a whole: The earlier analysis of about 600 of the donors excluded some 15 rarely observed V segments, including chromosome 9 orphons, because counts were too low. A further reported finding was that TCR beta sequences accurately predicted the HLA-A and HLA-B alleles for most subjects in the first cohort. In vitro tests confirmed that a few of the cytomegalovirus-associated TCR beta chains recognize cytomegalovirus antigens. In a later analysis, HLA-associated TCR beta chains were found to be more clonally expanded and to have lower generation probabilities than equally common non-associated chains. The sequencing pipeline was judged likely to have produced a cluster of highly shared sequence variants as a technical artifact. Linkage disequilibrium might explain the correlated functional status among segregating V segments, but an unknown experimental factor could not be excluded. In this cohort, only TCR beta chains were sequenced, and detectable features were limited by the absence of alpha or paired-chain data. A total of roughly 160 TCR beta chains were listed by the study as associated with cytomegalovirus. Most TCR sequences were observed very rarely across donors, whereas some public TCRs were present in many individuals. A later analysis reported that several top co-occurrence clusters appeared linked to parvovirus B19, influenza, CMV and Epstein-Barr virus. A later analysis found that most CMV-associated TCR beta chains appeared HLA-restricted, with HLA associations seemingly driven largely by CMV exposure. A later analysis associated about 17,000 TCR beta sequences with specific HLA alleles at a false discovery rate of 0.05. Because HLA typing was unavailable for some donors at each locus, only the typed subset was used in association tests. In a later genetic analysis, a missense DCLRE1C variant was associated with V-gene and J-gene trimming of TCR beta chains, and the association was replicated in an independent cohort. Strong co-occurrence of HLA alleles, especially DR and DQ, made assigning TCR associations to individual alleles difficult. According to a later analysis, TCR association rates differed among HLA loci, with DRB1 alleles showing the most associated TCRs and HLA-C alleles showing the fewest. In both the original and validation cohorts, the classifier was reported to diagnose cytomegalovirus status with high specificity and sensitivity. Immune exposure information for the cohort was limited to CMV serostatus. Sequencing depth was assumed to be roughly uniform across donors in the presence/absence analyses, though that assumption may not hold. In a later genetic analysis, fewer N-insertions in productive TCRs were reported among donors in an Asian-associated ancestry cluster than the approximately 670-donor mean. An earlier analysis of approximately 540 of the donors showed that most TCR beta V segments appeared in productive rearrangements either about 87% or about 30% of the time, which broadly matched IMGT annotations. Because the 87-base-pair reads could not distinguish some IMGT-functional V segments, including TRBV6-2 and TRBV6-3, those segments were excluded. The authors suggested that the approach could potentially be extended to other disease states and immunological phenotypes.

The cohort was made up of about 610 healthy bone marrow donors. Cohort members were all nominally healthy when sampled, although unrecorded immune exposures were likely present. The donor was CMV seropositive and belonged to the group of 250 to 300 seropositive cohort members. Every donor gave a peripheral blood sample, and the peripheral blood mononuclear cells from that sample were used for TCR beta sequencing. The Qiagen DNeasy Blood Extraction Kit was used to extract genomic DNA from the blood cell samples. This clone was recorded a few times. The clone's antigen remains unknown. No much larger clone is present one base from it, and per-base qualities are unavailable. Libraries were built with the immunoSEQ multiplex PCR assay. For the multiplex PCR, a mixture combining 60 forward primers for TCR Vbeta segments and 13 reverse primers for TCR Jbeta segments was used. The CDR3 region of rearranged TCR beta genes was amplified from genomic DNA with a multiplex PCR assay. Amplified TCR beta libraries were sequenced as 87-base-pair reads on the Illumina HiSeq System. Regarding the original processing steps: A later analysis tallied roughly 80 million unique TCR beta chains across the 600 to 700 repertoires, and approximately 11 million of those chains were shared by two or more donors. To remove PCR and sequencing errors, raw reads were error-corrected and collapsed into unique sequences using a nearest-neighbor algorithm that merged closely related sequences. Alignment of CDR3 sequences to IMGT reference sequences was used to assign V, D and J gene segments. For a sequence to be retained, a match of at least six nucleotides to both a V gene segment and a J gene segment was required. A rearrangement counted as productive if the CDR3 had no stop codons and remained in frame with V and J, and every other rearrangement counted as non-productive. CDR3 was defined according to IMGT convention as the region running from the second conserved V-encoded cysteine to the conserved J-encoded phenylalanine. In an earlier analysis of around 640 of the donors, sequences lacking an unambiguous match to a single V gene segment were excluded. In an earlier analysis of about 590 of the donors, a V segment was called functional when productive rearrangements were above 56.7%, and segregating when the standard deviation between donors exceeded 5%. To diagnose cytomegalovirus status from the catalog of TCR beta chain sequences, a statistical classification framework was built. In a later analysis, TCR nucleotide sequences were compared against IMGT/GENE-DB human TR gene sequences so that V and J genes could be assigned. A later analysis assigned CDR3 sequences and most-parsimonious VDJ recombination scenarios with the TCRdist pipeline. In a later analysis, each TCR beta chain was defined by its CDR3 amino acid sequence together with its V-gene family, and reads lacking a unique V-gene family were excluded. In a later analysis, fewer than 650 highly shared, low-generation-probability nucleotide sequences were removed to address suspected cross-contamination and a sequencing artifact. In a later analysis, a clonal expansion index was calculated for each public chain from normalized within-repertoire ranks of inferred template counts. A later analysis computed generation probabilities with a VDJ recombination model fitted to out-of-frame rearrangements, and checked the results against IGoR. A later analysis scored TCR-TCR, TCR-HLA and TCR-CMV co-occurrence with hypergeometric tests, applying a repertoire-size bias correction to TCR pairs. A later analysis estimated false discovery rates by permuting HLA or CMV assignments 20 times. In a later analysis, co-occurring TCRs were grouped with DBSCAN, and TCRdist sequence similarity was added when clustering was performed within HLA-allele-positive subsets. Co-occurrence clustering excluded repertoires with fewer than 30,000 or more than 120,000 public chains, plus five with anomalous nucleotide sharing. TCRdb provides this immuneACCESS table in a form limited to in-frame rearrangements. Some clones are lacking; in checked studies, under half of them reflect an unresolved V gene, and why the rest are absent is not known. The V and J calls and clone size are taken from that table; D and trimming were inferred from the DNA. Recorded for this sample are around 180,000 clones; about four fifths of them occurred a single time. The ten largest clonotypes hold 4.5% to 7.5% of the sample.

V ends up 4 bases short and J 3 bases short, with an unmatched junction base count of 5. CDR1 and CDR2, looked up from the germline V gene, are SGHRS and YFSETQ. The CDR3, from cysteine to phenylalanine, totals 15 residues. Of the read, only the CDR3 DNA is kept; its 45 bases are in frame from base 1. This sequence originates from a woman in her 30s in good health and CMV-seropositive. Rearrangement joined TRBV5-1 to TRBJ1-5, with 9 middle bases fitting TRBD1. Sample: PBMCs. For the CDR3, the sequence is CASSVTGGPNQPQHF. The DNA sequence is TGCGCCAGCAGCGTCACAGGGGGCCCCAATCAGCCCCAGCATTTT.